Sequencing of this T cell receptor beta chain was carried out in a study of T cell responses to AZD1222 COVID-19 vaccine. The overall study: Second doses were pooled across both intervals (about 4 or about 12 weeks).

Concerning this clone: The antigen is undetermined.

TCRdb's table, derived via immunoSEQ multiplex PCR, lists solely in-frame clones and lacks some. Among 100,000 or so clones listed, 80% to 95% were seen once. Germline CDR1 SGHTA, CDR2 FQGNSA. The V gene end was trimmed by 2 bases and the J gene end by 4 bases; junction bases not matched to a gene: 3. This CDR3 spans 15 amino acids. Study-wide points: Researchers report vaccine-associated CD4 TCRs spanning spike, with dominance at 160-218 and 743-854.

The chain couples TRBV7-2 to TRBJ2-7; 12 positions match TRBD2. This TCR derives from an adult in good health. The sample here was peripheral blood, taken on day 0 of AZD1222 vaccination. The DNA of the CDR3 is TGTGCCAGCAGCTTACGACTAGCGGGAGCTTACGAGCAGTACTTC. Protein sequence: CASSLRLAGAYEQYF.